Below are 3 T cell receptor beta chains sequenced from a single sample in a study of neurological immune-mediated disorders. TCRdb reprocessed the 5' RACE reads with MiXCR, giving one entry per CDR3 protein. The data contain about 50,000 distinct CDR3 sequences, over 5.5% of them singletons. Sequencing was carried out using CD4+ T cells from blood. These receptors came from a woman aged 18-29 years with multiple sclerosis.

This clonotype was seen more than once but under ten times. The CDR3 DNA sequence: TGCGCCAGCAGCCATGGTAGGGGGAACACTGAAGCTTTCTTT. Translating gives CASSHGRGNTEAFF. The chain links TRBV4-3 to TRBJ1-1, with D perhaps matching TRBD1 (5 bases). CDR3 length: 14 residues. From germline, CDR1 is LGHNA and CDR2 YSLEER. With 3 bases removed from V and 1 base from J, the gap between germline ends came to 9 bases.

CDR3 in amino acids: CASIRSGTGGEQFF. In DNA form, the CDR3 reads TGTGCCAGCATAAGGAGCGGGACCGGGGGTGAGCAGTTCTTC. V gene TRBV6-5 combines with J gene TRBJ2-1, with 7 bases fitting TRBD2. The V and J ends lost 7 bases and 9 bases, in that order; junction bases with no gene match: 12. This CDR3 region has 14 residues. In germline, CDR1 is MNHEY, CDR2 SVGAGI.

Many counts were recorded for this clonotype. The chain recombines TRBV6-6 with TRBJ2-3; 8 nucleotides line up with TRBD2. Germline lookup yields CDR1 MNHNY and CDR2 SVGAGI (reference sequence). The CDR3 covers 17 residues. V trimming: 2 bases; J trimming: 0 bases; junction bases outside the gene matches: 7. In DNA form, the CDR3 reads TGTGCCAGCAGTTACGACCGCGGGGGGTTCAGCACAGATACGCAGTATTTT. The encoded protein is CASSYDRGGFSTDTQYF.